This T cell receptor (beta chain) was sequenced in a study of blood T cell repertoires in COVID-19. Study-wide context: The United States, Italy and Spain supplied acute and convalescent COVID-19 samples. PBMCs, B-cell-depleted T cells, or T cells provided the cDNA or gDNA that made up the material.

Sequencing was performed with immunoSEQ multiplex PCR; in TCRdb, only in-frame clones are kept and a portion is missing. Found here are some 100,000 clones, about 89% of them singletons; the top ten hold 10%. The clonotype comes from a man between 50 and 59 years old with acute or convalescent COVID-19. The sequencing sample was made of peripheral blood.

CDR3 sequence: CATSREVVSGRPSEQFF. Here the CDR3 DNA reads TGTGCCACCAGCAGAGAAGTGGTTAGCGGGAGGCCGAGTGAGCAGTTCTTC. J is TRBJ2-1 and V is TRBV15; 10 bases line up with TRBD2. This CDR3 spans 17 amino acids. The V and J ends lost 0 bases and 9 bases, in that order; junction bases with no gene match: 11. Germline V gives CDR1 LNHNV, CDR2 YYDKDF (reference sequence). Combining the CDR3 with reference TRBV15 and TRBJ2-1 gives the whole variable domain DAMVIQNPRYQVTQFGKPVTLSCSQTLNHNVMYWYQQKSSQAPKLLFHYYDKDFNNEADTPDNFQSRRPNTSFCFLDIRSPGLGDTAMYLCATSREVVSGRPSEQFFGPGTRLTVL.